This T cell receptor beta chain originates from a study of cytomegalovirus exposure and HLA in healthy donors. Study-level background: About 77 million unique TCRs from HLA-typed donors made up an early data release. Findings of the study overall: Analysis was carried out at a later point, and it linked a missense DCLRE1C variant to TCR beta V- and J-gene trimming. CMV serostatus was the only immune exposure information that was available.

CDR1 and CDR2 (germline): MNHNS, SASEGT. Germline trimming cut 1 base from V and 7 bases from J; bases unmatched to any gene: 8. The CDR3 consists of 16 residues. 13 Jbeta primers and 60 Vbeta primers were used for the PCR. TCRdb's table, derived via immunoSEQ multiplex PCR, lists solely in-frame clones and lacks some. Found here are roughly 200,000 clones, roughly 89% of them singletons; the top ten hold approximately 1%. About this clone: The antigen is undetermined.

The genes are TRBV6-1 and TRBJ2-5; 11 bases agree with TRBD2. The sequencing input was PBMCs. This receptor was obtained from a woman in her late teens or twenties in good health and CMV-seronegative. CDR3 nucleotide sequence: TGTGCCAGCAGTGAAGGTCGACTAGCGGGGACTGGGACCCAGTACTTC. Translated, it gives CASSEGRLAGTGTQYF.